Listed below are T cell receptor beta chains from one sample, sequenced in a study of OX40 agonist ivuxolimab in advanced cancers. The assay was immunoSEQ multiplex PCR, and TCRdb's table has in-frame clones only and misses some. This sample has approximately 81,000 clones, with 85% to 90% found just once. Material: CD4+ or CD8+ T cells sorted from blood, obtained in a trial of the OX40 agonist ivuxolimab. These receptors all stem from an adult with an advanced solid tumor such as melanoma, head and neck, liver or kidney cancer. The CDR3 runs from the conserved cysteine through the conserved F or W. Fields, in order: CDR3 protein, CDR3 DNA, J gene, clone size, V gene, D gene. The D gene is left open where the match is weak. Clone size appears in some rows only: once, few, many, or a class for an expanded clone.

CDR3: CASIWGFTEAFF
DNA: TGTGCCAGCATTTGGGGGTTTACTGAAGCTTTCTTT
J: TRBJ1-1
size: NA
V: TRBV6-1
D: NA

CDR3: CASSPRSAGIRGRETQYF
DNA: TGTGCCAGCAGCCCCAGAAGTGCCGGGATTAGGGGGCGAGAGACCCAGTACTTC
J: TRBJ2-5
size: NA
V: TRBV7-2
D: TRBD1

CDR3: CASSPRDRLNTEAFF
DNA: TGTGCCAGCTCACCAAGGGACAGGCTGAACACTGAAGCTTTCTTT
J: TRBJ1-1
size: NA
V: TRBV18
D: TRBD1

CDR3: CASSPGAANEKLFF
DNA: TGTGCCAGCTCTCCAGGGGCAGCTAATGAAAAACTGTTTTTT
J: TRBJ1-4
size: NA
V: TRBV18
D: NA

CDR3: CSVEVNYGYTF
DNA: TGCAGCGTTGAGGTGAACTATGGCTACACCTTC
J: TRBJ1-2
size: NA
V: TRBV29-1
D: NA

CDR3: CASSPWGQGEAGYTF
DNA: TGTGCCAGCAGCCCCTGGGGACAGGGGGAGGCTGGCTACACCTTC
J: TRBJ1-2
size: NA
V: TRBV28
D: TRBD1

CDR3: CASSPPSGPFNYGYTF
DNA: TGTGCCAGCTCACCACCCTCGGGGCCCTTCAACTATGGCTACACCTTC
J: TRBJ1-2
size: NA
V: TRBV18
D: NA

CDR3: CASSERETGKADTQYF
DNA: TGTGCCAGCAGCGAGAGGGAGACAGGGAAGGCAGATACGCAGTATTTT
J: TRBJ2-3
size: NA
V: TRBV9
D: TRBD1

CDR3: CASSLGGADEKLFF
DNA: TGTGCCAGCAGCTTGGGAGGGGCTGATGAAAAACTGTTTTTT
J: TRBJ1-4
size: NA
V: TRBV7-2
D: NA

CDR3: CASSAPPGQGNAGANVLTF
DNA: TGCGCCAGCAGTGCCCCCCCGGGACAGGGGAATGCTGGGGCCAACGTCCTGACTTTC
J: TRBJ2-6
size: NA
V: TRBV5-1
D: TRBD1

CDR3: CASSQGDYSNQPQHF
DNA: TGTGCCAGCAGCCAAGGGGACTATAGCAATCAGCCCCAGCATTTT
J: TRBJ1-5
size: NA
V: TRBV4-2
D: NA

CDR3: CASSLTAKNIQYF
DNA: TGTGCCAGCAGCTTAACAGCCAAAAACATTCAGTACTTC
J: TRBJ2-4
size: NA
V: TRBV7-2
D: NA

CDR3: CASSPSGGWVTEAFF
DNA: TGTGCCAGCAGTCCCTCGGGGGGTTGGGTCACTGAAGCTTTCTTT
J: TRBJ1-1
size: NA
V: TRBV27
D: NA

CDR3: CASTNDRGTEAFF
DNA: TGTGCCAGTACTAACGACAGGGGCACTGAAGCTTTCTTT
J: TRBJ1-1
size: NA
V: TRBV2
D: TRBD1

CDR3: CASSSTAPAINTGELFF
DNA: TGCGCCAGCAGCTCCACCGCCCCGGCGATCAACACCGGGGAGCTGTTTTTT
J: TRBJ2-2
size: NA
V: TRBV5-1
D: NA

CDR3: CASTVAHSANEQFF
DNA: TGCGCCAGCACTGTGGCACACTCAGCAAATGAGCAGTTCTTC
J: TRBJ2-1
size: NA
V: TRBV10-2
D: NA

CDR3: CASSPGLLKETQYF
DNA: TGTGCCAGCAGCCCGGGACTGCTCAAAGAGACCCAGTACTTC
J: TRBJ2-5
size: NA
V: TRBV5-6
D: NA

CDR3: CASSLTGGGNTEAFF
DNA: TGTGCCAGCAGTCTTACCGGCGGGGGAAACACTGAAGCTTTCTTT
J: TRBJ1-1
size: NA
V: TRBV6-5
D: NA

CDR3: CASSLGRGGAPGELFF
DNA: TGTGCCAGCAGCTTAGGCCGCGGGGGGGCCCCCGGGGAGCTGTTTTTT
J: TRBJ2-2
size: NA
V: TRBV11-2
D: TRBD2

CDR3: CASSSLPGQGKGWTEAFF
DNA: TGTGCCAGCAGTTCCCTACCGGGACAGGGGAAGGGATGGACTGAAGCTTTCTTT
J: TRBJ1-1
size: NA
V: TRBV27
D: TRBD1

CDR3: CASSDTGTGATEAFF
DNA: TGTGCCAGCAGTGACACCGGGACAGGGGCAACTGAAGCTTTCTTT
J: TRBJ1-1
size: NA
V: TRBV25-1
D: TRBD1

CDR3: CASSYGSRTLGGAQYF
DNA: TGTGCCAGCAGTTACGGTTCCCGAACCCTGGGTGGGGCCCAGTACTTC
J: TRBJ2-5
size: once
V: TRBV6-5
D: NA

CDR3: CASSYSDTEAEKLFF
DNA: TGTGCCAGCAGTTACTCGGACACCGAAGCGGAAAAACTGTTTTTT
J: TRBJ1-4
size: NA
V: TRBV6-6
D: NA